The present TCR beta chain was sequenced within a study of blood T cell repertoires in COVID-19. The length of the CDR3 is 13 residues. Germline values: CDR1 SGHTA, CDR2 FQGNSA. V lost 8 bases and J lost 3, with 12 bases in between. Original processing notes: The assay estimated nucleated cells by amplifying reference gene primers. The table came from immunoSEQ multiplex PCR; TCRdb's copy has only in-frame clones and leaves some out. The D gene and trimming were derived from the DNA, and the V and J assignments and clone size from that table. The sample includes 250,000 to 350,000 clones, around 90% seen only once; the top ten take 9% to 9.5%.

The genes are TRBV7-2 and TRBJ2-3, with D tentatively TRBD1 (6 bases). This TCR was sampled from a man aged 18 to 35 with active or convalescent COVID-19. Source material: peripheral blood. CDR3 in DNA: TGTGCCAGCTTACAGGGCAATACAGATACGCAGTATTTT. It specifies CASLQGNTDTQYF.